This TCR beta chain was identified during a study of response to subunit inactivated influenza vaccine. Study-wide findings and caveats: Authors suggested seasonal influenza vaccinations each recruit few new T cells.

This CDR3 spans 14 amino acids. Trimming left V 3 bases short and J 3 bases short, with 9 bases between. Germline CDR1 is SGHTA and CDR2 is FQGNSA. One entry per CDR3 protein results from TCRdb running MiXCR on the RT-PCR reads. The sample yields roughly 500,000 distinct CDR3 sequences, under 25% seen once. As regards this clonotype: The antigen remains undetermined.

Separately, the same data were catalogued under a study of T cells expressing NK-cell markers. From that study: A 5'RACE template switching approach incorporating UMIs was used to make TCR beta cDNA. Obtained from sorted CD3+CD56+NKG2C+, CD3+CD56+NKG2C- and CD3+CD56-NKG2C+ T cells were the TCR beta repertoires.

The source of this sequence is a man aged 45-65 years who received an inactivated influenza vaccine. Sequencing was performed on CD4+ T cells sorted from PBMCs, taken about 13 days after vaccination. V usage is TRBV7-2 and J usage is TRBJ2-1; weak D call: TRBD2 (6 bases). The CDR3 spells CASSFRGVYNEQFF. CDR3 bases: TGTGCCAGCAGCTTTCGCGGGGTCTACAATGAGCAGTTCTTC.